This T cell receptor beta chain derives from a study of OX40 agonist ivuxolimab in advanced cancers. As for the study more broadly: Ivuxolimab was a fully human IgG2 agonistic monoclonal antibody targeting the costimulatory receptor OX40 (CD134). Intravenous ivuxolimab was administered to patients every 2 weeks at six dose levels: 0.01, 0.1, 0.3, 1.5, 3 and 10 mg/kg. Of the roughly 52 dose-escalation patients, hepatocellular carcinoma was present in about 20, melanoma in around 15, renal cell carcinoma in 9 and head and neck cancer in 9. A male proportion of roughly 80% and a mean age of roughly 58 years, ranging from about 20 to 85, were recorded for the dose-escalation cohort. Prior anti-PD-1, anti-PD-L1 or anti-CTLA-4 therapy was permitted, and less than 45% of dose-escalation patients had received checkpoint inhibitors. Three dose-escalation patients achieved partial responses, one with hepatocellular carcinoma and two with cutaneous melanoma. Peripheral TCRbeta sequencing was intended to test whether TCR sequence diversity was altered and clonal T-cell expansion was caused by ivuxolimab. The paper covers the monotherapy dose-escalation part of the phase I ivuxolimab trial, which included N of about 50 patients. The paper's findings and limits, for the study overall: On average, CD8+ T cells showed more expanded clones than CD4+ T cells after ivuxolimab. Low levels of normalized T-cell clonal expansion were also seen in some nonresponding patients. At doses from 0.1 to 3.0 mg/kg, clonal expansion was seen in both CD4+ and CD8+ blood T cells between baseline and week 6. Which antigens the clonally expanded peripheral T cells were specific for was not determined. In the 0.1-3.0 mg/kg groups, partial responders were among the patients with the lowest normalized peripheral clonal expansion, particularly in CD8+ T cells.

Patients with autoimmune disease history or receiving systemic immunosuppression were excluded from the trial. Peripheral blood for TCR sequencing was collected from all dose cohorts at baseline, on cycle 4 day 1, and on cycle 7 day 1. Samples came from an open-label, multicenter, first-in-human phase I dose-escalation trial of ivuxolimab. Adults with locally advanced or metastatic melanoma, renal cell, hepatocellular, or head and neck squamous cell carcinoma were enrolled in the trial. Before TCR sequencing, CD4+ and CD8+ T cells were separately sorted from peripheral blood. As encoded in the germline V gene, CDR1 is SGHTA while CDR2 is FQGNSA. V and J are trimmed by 3 bases and 3 bases, and the gene matches miss 4 bases of the junction. The CDR3 holds 15 amino acids from the cysteine to the phenylalanine. This entry keeps only the CDR3 DNA: 45 bases, framed from base 1. Genomic DNA was extracted from sorted cells for sequencing of the TCRbeta CDR3 region. The immunoSEQ Assay was used to sequence the TCRbeta CDR3 regions. Here the immuneACCESS table is served through TCRdb, limited to in-frame sequences with V and J called. Missing clones are a known gap in these copies; in checked studies unresolved V genes cover under half, and the rest lacks a known reason. The sample data list more than 90,000 clones, and about four fifths of these were observed just once. The ten largest clones take up more than 1.1% of the sample.

Notes on this clone: Its target antigen remains unknown. No base quality information exists; no much larger clone differs at one position.

The starting material was CD4+ or CD8+ T cells sorted from blood, obtained in a trial of the OX40 agonist ivuxolimab. The chain couples TRBV7-2 to TRBJ2-1, with 8 middle bases fitting TRBD1. The TCR comes from an adult with an advanced solid tumor such as melanoma, head and neck, liver or kidney cancer. CDR3 reads: CASSLETGVYNEQFF. The nucleotides are TGTGCCAGCAGCTTGGAGACAGGGGTCTACAATGAGCAGTTCTTC.